The next 16 T cell receptor beta chains were all read from a single sample in a study of blood T cell repertoires in COVID-19 (TCRdb year 2020). Libraries were constructed by the immunoSEQ multiplex PCR assay. What TCRdb holds here is the immuneACCESS table cut down to in-frame rearrangements. Part of the clones is not present; checked against another copy, under half of the missing clones reflect an unresolved V gene, and the others are unexplained. The sample records more than 40,000 clones, 90% of which are singletons. The top ten clones comprise 5% to 5.5% of the sample. The sequenced sample was peripheral blood. The receptors here all came from a man aged 70-80 years with acute or convalescent COVID-19.

This clone is a singleton in its sample. The chain is built from TRBV6-2 or TRBV6-3 and TRBJ2-7; unclear D gene. Germline V gives CDR1 MNHEY, CDR2 SVGEGT. Trimming took off 2 bases at V and 3 bases at J, with 11 bases between the two ends. This CDR3 comprises 14 residues. The CDR3 is CASSYQRLGYEQYF. The CDR3 region has the DNA TGTGCCAGCAGTTACCAGAGACTGGGCTACGAGCAGTACTTC.

This rearrangement joins TRBV28 to TRBJ1-6; D is ambiguous. This CDR3 region has 13 residues. Trimming removed 2 bases at V and 10 bases at J, with 9 bases between. The V gene's germline CDR1 is MDHEN and CDR2 SYDVKM. CDR3 DNA sequence: TGTGCCAGCAGTTTACCCCTAGGCTCACCCCTCCACTTT. Encoded protein: CASSLPLGSPLHF.

The chain carries TRBV6-6 and TRBJ1-1; 7 positions agree with TRBD1. Germline V CDR1 and CDR2: MNHNY, SVGAGI (reference sequence). The J segment lost 0 bases and the V segment lost 6 bases, leaving 4 bases of the junction unmatched. CDR3 size: 14 residues. The CDR3 DNA reads TGTGCCAGCAGCCGGGACAGATTGAACACTGAAGCTTTCTTT. Amino acid sequence: CASSRDRLNTEAFF.

V usage is TRBV19 and J usage is TRBJ2-7, with 7 nucleotides matching TRBD2. Germline V CDR1 and CDR2: LNHDA, SQIVND (reference sequence). The CDR3 consists of 15 residues. V lost 3 bases and J lost 0; bases outside the gene matches: 5. This chain's CDR3 is CASSIGGGASYEQYF. The CDR3 nucleotides read TGTGCCAGTAGTATTGGGGGGGGTGCCTCCTACGAGCAGTACTTC.

The chain couples TRBV5-1 to TRBJ2-3; a weak D match, TRBD2 (5 bases). Germline V gene data show CDR1 as SGHRS and CDR2 as YFSETQ. Trimming took 0 bases from V and 0 from J, leaving 11 bases between them. The CDR3 consists of 16 residues. This chain's CDR3 is CASSLGLQSSTDTQYF. CDR3 nucleotide sequence: TGCGCCAGCAGCTTGGGACTACAATCTAGCACAGATACGCAGTATTTT.

This clone was counted a single time. The V call is TRBV2, the J call TRBJ1-3, with a possible D match to TRBD1 (6 bases). V lost 6 bases, J lost 4 bases, and 16 bases lay in between. Looked up from germline, CDR1 is SNHLY and CDR2 is FYNNEI. The CDR3 is 15 residues long. CDR3 sequence reads: CASSRHPGQGNTIYF. The DNA of the CDR3 is TGTGCCAGCAGCCGACACCCGGGACAAGGAAACACCATATATTTT.

This chain joins TRBV21-1 and TRBJ1-6; the table's TRBD1 call for D was not verified on the DNA. TRBV21-1 is a documented pseudogene. CDR3 length equals 16 residues. The CDR3 reads CASRDVRTPYNSPLHF. CDR3 sequence (DNA): TGTGCCAGCAGAGATGTCCGGACACCTTATAATTCACCCCTCCACTTT.

The gene calls are TRBV4-1 and TRBJ1-2; 8 bases fit TRBD1. Trimming removed 2 bases from V and 1 base from J; junction bases left unmatched: 3. The CDR3 has 15 amino acids. The V gene's germline CDR1 is MGHRA and CDR2 YSYEKL. As DNA, the CDR3 is TGCGCCAGCAGCCAATACGGACAGGGTAACTATGGCTACACCTTC. It codes for CASSQYGQGNYGYTF.

This clone came up once. The rearrangement uses TRBV2 and TRBJ2-5; 9 bases line up with TRBD2. With V trimmed by 7 bases and J by 4 bases, 19 bases remained unmatched. The germline CDR1 and CDR2 sequences are SNHLY and FYNNEI. The CDR3 runs to 18 residues. The CDR3 sequence: CASKRERSSGEIGETQYF. The CDR3 nucleotides read TGTGCCAGCAAACGGGAACGGTCTAGCGGGGAAATTGGAGAGACCCAGTACTTC.

This chain connects TRBV27 to TRBJ2-5, with D perhaps matching TRBD2 (7 bases). Germline CDR1 and CDR2: MNHEY and SMNVEV (reference sequence). CDR3 length: 15 residues. Trimming left V 2 bases short and J 5 bases short, with 15 bases between. This CDR3 is CASSLAPGGLETQYF. Written as DNA, the CDR3 is TGTGCCAGCAGTTTAGCGCCGGGGGGCTTGGAGACCCAGTACTTC.

This chain joins TRBV5-4 and TRBJ2-1; a weak D match, TRBD2 (6 bases). Germline CDR1 and CDR2: SGHNT and YYREEE (reference sequence). There are 15 residues in the CDR3. V dropped 5 bases and J dropped 2 bases, with 14 bases sitting between them. Written as DNA, the CDR3 is TGTGCCAGCAGTTCAATAGCGGACCCCTACAATGAGCAGTTCTTC. Encoded protein: CASSSIADPYNEQFF. The full variable domain, its missing parts supplied by reference TRBV5-4 and TRBJ2-1, is ETGVTQSPTHLIKTRGQQVTLRCSSQSGHNTVSWYQQALGQGPQFIFQYYREEENGRGNFPPRFSGLQFPNYSSELNVNALELDDSALYLCASSSIADPYNEQFFGPGTRLTVL.

The chain carries TRBV11-1 and TRBJ2-2; D perhaps matches TRBD1 (5 bases). Germline V gene data show CDR1 as SGHAT and CDR2 as FQDESV (reference sequence). CDR3 size: 15 residues. The V end lost 1 base, the J end lost 4 bases, and 10 bases lay between the germline ends. This CDR3 is CASSLGGPSTGELFF. The CDR3 DNA reads as TGTGCCAGCAGCTTAGGGGGCCCAAGCACCGGGGAGCTGTTTTTT.

The J gene is TRBJ2-7, the V gene TRBV18; D might be TRBD2 (5 bases). Trimming stripped 2 bases from V and 2 bases from J, with 16 bases between. The CDR3 extends over 16 amino acids. Germline V gene sequence: CDR1 KGHSH, CDR2 LQKENI. Here the CDR3 DNA reads TGTGCCAGCTCACCATTAGTAACAGTTAGCGCCTACGAGCAGTACTTC. Protein: CASSPLVTVSAYEQYF.

The chain carries TRBV2 and TRBJ1-5; 7 bases fit TRBD1. The V segment lost 6 bases and the J segment 2 bases; nucleotides outside the gene matches: 10. There are 16 residues in the CDR3. Looked up from germline, CDR1 is SNHLY and CDR2 is FYNNEI. The CDR3 loop is CASRANRGSGNQPQHF. For the CDR3, the DNA is TGTGCCAGCAGAGCAAACAGGGGTTCCGGCAATCAGCCCCAGCATTTT. Full variable domain (missing parts from reference TRBV2 and TRBJ1-5): EPEVTQTPSHQVTQMGQEVILRCVPISNHLYFYWYRQILGQKVEFLVSFYNNEISEKSEIFDDQFSVERPDGSNFTLKIRSTKLEDSAMYFCASRANRGSGNQPQHFGDGTRLSIL.

This clone was counted between two and nine times. The chain joins TRBV2 to TRBJ2-5, with D perhaps TRBD2 (6 bases). Germline lookup yields CDR1 SNHLY and CDR2 FYNNEI. Deletions cut 5 bases from V and 3 bases from J, with 10 bases between. This CDR3 is built from 13 residues. This CDR3 is CASSPGEKETQYF. The CDR3 nucleotides read TGTGCCAGCAGTCCGGGGGAAAAAGAGACCCAGTACTTC.

V usage is TRBV6-1 and J usage is TRBJ2-7, with a weak D call TRBD2 (6 bases). CDR1 MNHNS and CDR2 SASEGT come from the germline V gene. Trimming shortened V by 2 bases and J by 2 bases, and 13 bases separated the two germline ends. The CDR3 covers 15 residues. CDR3 region: CASSEMGGRAYEQYF. As DNA, the CDR3 is TGTGCCAGCAGTGAAATGGGAGGCCGCGCCTACGAGCAGTACTTC.